Presented here are 4 T cell receptor beta chains from one specimen sequenced in a study of T cells in Graves' hyperthyroidism and ophthalmopathy. Authors of the study amplified TCR beta CDR3 regions from RNA transcripts. During a first-round RT-PCR of the TCR CDR3, the HTBI primer set was used. TCRdb re-derived calls from the multiplex PCR reads in MiXCR, one entry per CDR3 protein. The sample holds approximately 620,000 distinct CDR3 sequences, approximately 14% seen once. The sample consisted of blood. The receptors here all came from a woman aged 25 to 39 with Graves' hyperthyroidism that later progressed to Graves' ophthalmopathy.

This clonotype was observed a handful of times. A much larger clonotype is one base distant, so this may be a read error. This rearrangement joins TRBV2 to TRBJ1-2; D may be TRBD1 (6 bases). The CDR3 runs 15 residues. V lost 6 bases to trimming and J lost 6 bases, with 20 bases between them. CDR1 is SNHLY and CDR2 is FYNNEI in the germline V gene. CDR3 residues: CASSERGAEGDGYTF. DNA of the CDR3: TGTGCCAGCAGCGAAAGGGGGGCTGAGGGTGATGGCTACACCTTC.

The chain has TRBV3-1 and TRBJ2-1; 11 positions agree with TRBD2. The CDR3 is 15 amino acids. CDR1 and CDR2 from the germline V gene are LGHDT and YNNKEL (reference sequence). V lost 6 bases, J lost 8 bases, and 9 bases stayed unmatched. The CDR3 loop is CASRLTSGRWYEQFF. CDR3 nucleotide sequence: TGTGCCAGCAGGCTTACTAGCGGGAGATGGTATGAGCAGTTCTTC.

This sequence joins TRBV27 and TRBJ1-5; D not resolved. This CDR3 region has 13 residues. Trimming removed 0 bases at V and 5 bases at J, with 5 bases between. Germline V gene sequence: CDR1 MNHEY, CDR2 SMNVEV (reference sequence). DNA for the CDR3: TGTGCCAGCAGTTTATCCAGTTATCAGCCCCAGCATTTT. Residues: CASSLSSYQPQHF.

This sequence joins TRBV20-1 and TRBJ1-1; D ambiguous. This CDR3 spans 16 amino acids. Between the trimmed V and J ends, which lost 0 bases and 5 bases, there was a span of 19 bases. From germline, CDR1 is DFQATT and CDR2 SNEGSKA (reference sequence). The CDR3: CSARDSGSSGVTEAFF. CDR3 in DNA: TGCAGTGCTAGAGATAGTGGGAGCTCCGGGGTGACTGAAGCTTTCTTT.